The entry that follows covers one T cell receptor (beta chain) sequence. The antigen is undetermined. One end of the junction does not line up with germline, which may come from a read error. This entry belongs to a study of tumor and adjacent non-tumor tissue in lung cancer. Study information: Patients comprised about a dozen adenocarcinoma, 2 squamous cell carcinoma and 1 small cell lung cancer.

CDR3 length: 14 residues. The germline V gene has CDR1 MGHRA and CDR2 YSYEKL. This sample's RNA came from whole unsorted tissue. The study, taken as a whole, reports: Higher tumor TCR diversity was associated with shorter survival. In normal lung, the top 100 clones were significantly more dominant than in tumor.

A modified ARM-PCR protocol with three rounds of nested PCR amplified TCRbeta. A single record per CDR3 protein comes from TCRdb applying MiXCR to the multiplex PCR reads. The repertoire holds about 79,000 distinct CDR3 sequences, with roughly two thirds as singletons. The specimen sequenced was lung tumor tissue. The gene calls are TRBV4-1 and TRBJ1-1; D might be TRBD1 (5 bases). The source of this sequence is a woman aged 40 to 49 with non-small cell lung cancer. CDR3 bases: TGCGTCAGCAGCCAAGACCCGGGGACTGTTGAAGCTTTCTTT. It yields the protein CVSSQDPGTVEAFF.